The clone carrying this T cell receptor (beta chain) was recorded only once. The data derive from a study of blood T cell repertoires in COVID-19. The CDR3 spans 14 residues. Germline V CDR1 and CDR2: SGDLS, YYNGEE. The V end lost 7 bases, the J end lost 5 bases, and 17 bases lay between the germline ends. This table comes from immunoSEQ multiplex PCR, and its TCRdb copy is limited to in-frame clones, with some not included. The sample holds 170,000 or so clones, around 84% seen once. This receptor was identified in a man aged 50-59 years with active or convalescent COVID-19. The chain uses TRBV9 and TRBJ2-3; D is perhaps TRBD1 (6 bases). What was sequenced was peripheral blood. Written as DNA, the CDR3 is TGTGCCAGCCGACCATTGGGGGCCATAGATACGCAGTATTTT. This sequence encodes CASRPLGAIDTQYF.